These 13 T cell receptor beta chains came from one sample sequenced in a study of shared clonotypes between healthy human individuals. The data were produced by immunoSEQ multiplex PCR, yet TCRdb's version contains in-frame clones alone and is incomplete. The sample has more than 1,200,000 clones; 98% to 99% are singletons. Specimen: naive CD4+ T cells sorted from blood. Specified subset: CD45RA+ positively selected. Every receptor here comes from a man younger than 40 in good health.

V usage is TRBV5-1 and J usage is TRBJ2-5; 7 bases agree with TRBD2. The CDR3 runs to 15 residues. V dropped 3 bases and J dropped 2; count of bases not matched to a gene: 7. From germline, CDR1 is SGHRS and CDR2 YFSETQ. The CDR3 sequence: CASSYSPGGQETQYF. DNA of the CDR3: TGCGCCAGCAGCTATAGCCCGGGAGGACAAGAGACCCAGTACTTC.

The chain employs TRBV19 and TRBJ2-7; 11 positions match TRBD2. The CDR3 has 13 residues. Per germline, CDR1 LNHDA and CDR2 SQIVND (reference sequence). After removal of 5 bases from V and 6 bases from J, the junction contained 3 bases not matched to a gene. The chain's CDR3 is CASSLLAGGEQYF. CDR3 bases: TGTGCCAGTAGTCTGCTAGCGGGAGGCGAGCAGTACTTC.

The chain employs TRBV29-1 and TRBJ1-4; D perhaps matches TRBD1 (5 bases). The ends were cut back, 5 bases at V and 4 bases at J, with 11 bases in the middle. Germline-derived CDR1 and CDR2 are SQVTM and ANQGSEA. The CDR3 runs to 13 residues. The chain's CDR3 is CSVCEQVNEKLFF. The CDR3 coding sequence is TGCAGCGTTTGTGAACAGGTTAATGAAAAACTGTTTTTT.

V is TRBV14 and J is TRBJ2-3; 12 nucleotides line up with TRBD2. The germline gives CDR1 SGHDN, CDR2 FVKESK. This CDR3 comprises 18 residues. The junction had 8 bases not matched to a gene; V was cut back by 4 bases and J by 0 bases. The CDR3 here is CASSRGLAGRTSTDTQYF. CDR3 DNA: TGTGCCAGCAGCCGCGGACTAGCGGGAAGGACAAGCACAGATACGCAGTATTTT.

The gene calls are TRBV2 and TRBJ2-1; 13 bases line up with TRBD2. The CDR3 is 15 amino acids. V shed 6 bases and J 9 bases; nucleotides not matched to a gene: 8. Germline CDR1 SNHLY, CDR2 FYNNEI. This CDR3 is CASSLILAGGPEQFF. DNA of the CDR3: TGTGCCAGCAGCCTTATACTAGCGGGAGGGCCTGAGCAGTTCTTC.

The rearrangement links TRBV4-2 to TRBJ2-3; TRBD1 aligns across 9 bases. This CDR3 is built from 19 residues. Germline CDR1 and CDR2: LGHNA and YNFKEQ. Trimming removed 4 bases from V and 6 bases from J; junction bases left unmatched: 20. Here the CDR3 DNA reads TGTGCCAGCAGCCTTCATTCCGGGACAGGGATCGGGGTTACGGATACGCAGTATTTT. Its protein product is CASSLHSGTGIGVTDTQYF.

V is TRBV28 and J is TRBJ1-3, with D unresolved. Per the germline V gene, CDR1 is MDHEN and CDR2 is SYDVKM. Trimming stripped 6 bases from V and 1 base from J, with 4 bases between. The CDR3 has 12 residues. As DNA, the CDR3 is TGTGCCAGCAGGGTATCTGGAAACACCATATATTTT. Encoded protein: CASRVSGNTIYF.

The V and J genes are TRBV10-3 and TRBJ2-1, with 7 nucleotides matching TRBD1. The germline V gene has CDR1 ENHRY and CDR2 SYGVKD. V lost 9 bases, J lost 5 bases, and 10 bases stayed unmatched. The CDR3 is made up of 14 amino acids. CDR3 protein: CAIQGPADHNEQFF. The DNA for the CDR3 is TGTGCCATACAGGGGCCAGCGGACCACAATGAGCAGTTCTTC.

The chain employs TRBV6-6 and TRBJ2-7; weak D call: TRBD2 (5 bases). In germline, CDR1 is MNHNY, CDR2 SVGAGI (reference sequence). This CDR3 comprises 14 residues. V was trimmed by 2 bases and J by 8 bases, leaving 16 bases between them. DNA for the CDR3: TGTGCCAGCAGTTACCCGCCTGAGGGAAGCCAGCAGTACTTC. Translated, it gives CASSYPPEGSQQYF.

The V call is TRBV2, the J call TRBJ1-1, with D unresolved. CDR1 and CDR2 (germline): SNHLY, FYNNEI. CDR3 size: 10 residues. V shed 2 bases and J shed 12 bases, with 7 bases lying between them. The CDR3 nucleotides are TGTGCCAGCAGTGAAAGTAAGTCTTTCTTT. Translated: CASSESKSFF.

This chain joins TRBV7-2 and TRBJ2-3, with 7 bases identical to TRBD1. Germline V gene sequence: CDR1 SGHTA, CDR2 FQGNSA. V was pared by 6 bases and J by 3 bases, with 9 bases of the junction left unmatched. This CDR3 is 15 amino acids long. The CDR3 loop is CASRSDRVPTDTQYF. The CDR3, as DNA: TGTGCCAGCAGATCCGACAGGGTCCCGACAGATACGCAGTATTTT.

The chain has TRBV9 and TRBJ2-1; maybe TRBD2 (5 bases). The CDR3 is made up of 14 amino acids. Per germline, CDR1 SGDLS and CDR2 YYNGEE. Trimming shortened V by 0 bases and J by 12 bases, and 16 bases separated the two germline ends. CDR3 DNA: TGTGCCAGCAGCGTAGCAGAGGGAGCATACGGGCAGTTCTTC. Its translation: CASSVAEGAYGQFF.

The gene calls are TRBV14 and TRBJ2-7; 10 nucleotides line up with TRBD1. The CDR3 is made up of 14 amino acids. V trimming: 1 base; J trimming: 7 bases; junction bases outside the gene matches: 4. CDR1 SGHDN and CDR2 FVKESK come from the germline V gene. CDR3 sequence (DNA): TGTGCCAGCAGCCAAGGACAGGGGGCGCAGGAGCAGTACTTC. Translating it yields CASSQGQGAQEQYF.